This entry concerns a single T cell receptor beta chain. This specimen belongs to a study of blood T cell repertoires in COVID-19. Turning to the study itself: Sources were T cells, B-cell-depleted T cells, or PBMCs; the material itself was cDNA or gDNA.

Source study methods: Reference gene primer amplification gave nucleated cell count estimates. Assay: immunoSEQ multiplex PCR; the TCRdb copy retains only in-frame clones and omits some. V and J calls plus clone size are reproduced from that table; the DNA served to infer D and trimming. Altogether more than 95,000 clones are present, 85% to 90% being singletons, with the ten largest covering over 10%. Looked up from germline, CDR1 is LNHDA and CDR2 is SQIVND (reference sequence). This CDR3 spans 15 amino acids. The V segment lost 9 bases and the J segment 7 bases; nucleotides outside the gene matches: 12.

The material sequenced was peripheral blood. This TCR derives from a woman aged 60-75 years in a cohort sampled during active or convalescent COVID-19. The gene calls are TRBV19 and TRBJ2-1, with 10 bases matching TRBD1. In DNA, the CDR3 is TGTGCCAGCCGGCAGGGGACAGGGGAGTGGAATGAGCAGTTCTTC. This sequence encodes CASRQGTGEWNEQFF.